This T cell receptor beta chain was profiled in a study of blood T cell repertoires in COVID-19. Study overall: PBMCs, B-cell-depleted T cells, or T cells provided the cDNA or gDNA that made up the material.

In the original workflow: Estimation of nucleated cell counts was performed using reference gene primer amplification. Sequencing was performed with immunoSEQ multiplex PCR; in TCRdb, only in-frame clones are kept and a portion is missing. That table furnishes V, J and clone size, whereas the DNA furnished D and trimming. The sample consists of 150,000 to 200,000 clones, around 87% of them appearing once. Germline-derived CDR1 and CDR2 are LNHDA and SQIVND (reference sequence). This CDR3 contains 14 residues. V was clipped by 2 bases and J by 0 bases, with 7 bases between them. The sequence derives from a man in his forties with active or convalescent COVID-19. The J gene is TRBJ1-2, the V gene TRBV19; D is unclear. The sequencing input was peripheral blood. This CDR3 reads CASSINPANYGYTF. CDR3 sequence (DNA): TGTGCCAGTAGTATAAACCCGGCTAACTATGGCTACACCTTC.